The 6 T cell receptor beta chains below were found in one sample sequenced in a study. Using its own MiXCR run on the RT-PCR reads, TCRdb lists one record per CDR3 protein. The table lists fewer than 800,000 distinct CDR3 sequences, 14% of them singletons, with about 3.9% in the top ten. The specimen was memory CD4+ T cells from blood. The receptors derive from a female donor in good health, serving as a healthy control.

This chain uses TRBV7-2 with TRBJ2-7, with TRBD1 matching over 8 bases. The CDR3 is 15 amino acids. V lost 4 bases to trimming and J lost 6 bases; unmatched junction nucleotides: 11. Looked up from germline, CDR1 is SGHTA and CDR2 is FQGNSA. DNA of the CDR3: TGTGCCAGCAGCTACAGACTCGGACAGGGTGGCGAGCAGTACTTC. It translates to CASSYRLGQGGEQYF.

The chain combines TRBV2 with TRBJ1-5; 8 bases map to TRBD1. CDR3 length: 14 residues. Germline CDR1 is SNHLY and CDR2 is FYNNEI. V gave up 6 bases and J gave up 7 bases; unmatched junction bases: 8. The CDR3 here is CASRADREAQPQHF. The CDR3 nucleotides are TGTGCCAGCAGAGCGGACAGGGAAGCCCAGCCCCAGCATTTT.

This clonotype has a single count. The chain recombines TRBV2 with TRBJ1-4; 7 bases are a match to TRBD1. V shed 6 bases and J 8 bases; nucleotides not matched to a gene: 6. The CDR3 spans 13 residues. Germline lookup yields CDR1 SNHLY and CDR2 FYNNEI. The CDR3: CASSARGREKLFF. The CDR3 nucleotides are TGTGCCAGCAGCGCAAGGGGGCGGGAAAAACTGTTTTTT.

This clonotype was observed a handful of times. This chain links TRBV27 with TRBJ2-2; D possibly matches TRBD1 or TRBD2 (5 bases each). The CDR3 runs to 16 residues. CDR1 is MNHEY and CDR2 is SMNVEV in the germline V gene (reference sequence). The ends were cut back, 3 bases at V and 0 bases at J, with 11 bases in the middle. CDR3 sequence reads: CASSFWGNSNTGELFF. In nucleotides, the CDR3 is TGTGCCAGCAGTTTCTGGGGGAACTCGAACACCGGGGAGCTGTTTTTT.

This clonotype came up many times. The rearrangement uses TRBV6-1 and TRBJ1-5; D ambiguous. This CDR3 contains 14 residues. Trimming took off 5 bases at V and 0 bases at J, with 8 bases between the two ends. CDR1 and CDR2 from the germline V gene are MNHNS and SASEGT. CDR3 sequence (DNA): TGTGCCAGCAGTCGGACCTATAGCAATCAGCCCCAGCATTTT. This gives the protein CASSRTYSNQPQHF.

In its sample, this clonotype was seen a few times. The chain employs TRBV3-1 and TRBJ2-7; 7 bases agree with TRBD2. Germline CDR1 is LGHDT and CDR2 is YNNKEL (reference sequence). The CDR3 has 14 amino acids. V shed 4 bases, J shed 3 bases, and the junction held 6 bases outside the gene matches. The CDR3: CASSLLGGDYEQYF. CDR3 nucleotides: TGTGCCAGCAGCCTCTTGGGGGGGGACTACGAGCAGTACTTC.